This record looks at one T cell receptor beta chain sequence and its context. Germline V gene sequence: CDR1 LNHNV, CDR2 YYDKDF (reference sequence). The CDR3 is made up of 14 amino acids. The V and J ends lost 1 base and 9 bases respectively, with 15 bases between them. These data are taken from a study of blood T cell repertoires in COVID-19. TCRdb's copy holds only in-frame clones and misses some; the assay was immunoSEQ multiplex PCR. Of over 150,000 clones listed, approximately 85% were seen once; the top ten hold roughly 0.6%. The source is a man between 60 and 75 years old with COVID-19, enrolled during active disease. V usage is TRBV15 and J usage is TRBJ1-2; D call uncertain. The sample consisted of peripheral blood. The CDR3 coding sequence is TGTGCCACCAGCAGAGGGGCCGATGCCGGAAGCTACACCTTC. The encoded protein is CATSRGADAGSYTF.